This T cell receptor beta chain was captured in a study of regulatory T cells in long-lasting Graves disease. Remarks on this clonotype: As yet, its antigen is unknown.

The time point is: newly diagnosed GD, antithyroid drugs for less than 3 months. PBMC RNA was the source of the TCR library. General study points: There was favoring of TRBV28, TRBJ1-2 and TRBJ2-5 in persistent disease.

Germline CDR1 is MNHEY and CDR2 is SVGEGT. Between the trimmed V and J ends, which lost 0 bases and 2 bases, there was a span of 20 bases. The CDR3 has 18 residues. Through Arm-PCR of CDR3 regions and iRepertoire HTBI primers, TCR beta libraries were built. In the original processing: About 62 TRBV and 13 to 15 TRBJ segments were identified across samples. MiXCR, run by TCRdb on the multiplex PCR reads, gives a single entry per CDR3 protein. TCRdb's processing, not the study's, gives the V and J calls here. The data show approximately 480,000 distinct CDR3 sequences, 15% to 20% seen once. These data were also filed under a second study, of T cells in Graves' hyperthyroidism and ophthalmopathy.

This sequence originates from a man in his forties or fifties with Graves disease. The sample in question was peripheral blood mononuclear cells (PBMCs), obtained at new diagnosis, from a patient treated with antithyroid drugs. The V and J genes are TRBV6-2 or TRBV6-3 and TRBJ2-7; a weak D match, TRBD2 (6 bases). The DNA for the CDR3 is TGTGCCAGCAGTTACTCGTTTGGGTCGGACTACAAGGCCTACGAGCAGTACTTC. Its protein is CASSYSFGSDYKAYEQYF.